The 2 T cell receptor beta chains below all came from one sample that was sequenced in a study of cytotoxic CD8 clonotypes in ibrutinib-treated CLL. Data came from immunoSEQ multiplex PCR; TCRdb stores just in-frame clones and leaves some out. This sample yields just over 200,000 clones, of which 60% to 80% are seen a single time; 10% to 12% belongs to the top ten. Specimen: PBMCs, collected after 12 months of ibrutinib treatment. The receptor source for this set is a human donor with chronic lymphocytic leukemia.

The rearrangement joins TRBV25-1 to TRBJ1-2, with D unclear. CDR3 length: 14 amino acids. V lost 1 base and J lost 3, with 9 bases in between. From germline, CDR1 is MGHDK and CDR2 SYGVNS. This CDR3 is CASSEWLTDYGYTF. The CDR3 nucleotides are TGTGCCAGCAGTGAATGGCTTACGGACTATGGCTACACCTTC.

The chain links TRBV10-3 to TRBJ1-3; D is undetermined. Germline V gene data show CDR1 as ENHRY and CDR2 as SYGVKD. The V end was cut by 7 bases, the J end by 1 base, with 20 bases between. The CDR3 runs to 17 residues. CDR3 DNA: TGTGCCATCATCAAACCCGACCTGCTAGGGTCTGGAAACACCATATATTTT. It codes for CAIIKPDLLGSGNTIYF.